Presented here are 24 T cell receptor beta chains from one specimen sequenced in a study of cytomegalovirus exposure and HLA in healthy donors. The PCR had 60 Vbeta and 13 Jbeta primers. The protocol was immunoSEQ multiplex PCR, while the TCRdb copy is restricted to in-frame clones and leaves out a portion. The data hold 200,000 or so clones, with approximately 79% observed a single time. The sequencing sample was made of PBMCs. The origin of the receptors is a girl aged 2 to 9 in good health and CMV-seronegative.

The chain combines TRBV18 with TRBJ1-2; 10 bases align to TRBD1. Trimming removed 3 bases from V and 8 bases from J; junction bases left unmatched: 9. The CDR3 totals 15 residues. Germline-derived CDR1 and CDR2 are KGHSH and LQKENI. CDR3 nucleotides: TGTGCCAGCTCACCGCGACAGGGGGCAGTAGGAGGCTACACCTTC. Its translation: CASSPRQGAVGGYTF.

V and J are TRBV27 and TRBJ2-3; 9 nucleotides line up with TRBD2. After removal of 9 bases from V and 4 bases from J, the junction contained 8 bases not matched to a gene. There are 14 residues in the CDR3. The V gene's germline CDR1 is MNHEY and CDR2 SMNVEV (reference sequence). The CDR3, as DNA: TGTGCCAGTGTTGGACTAGCGAATCCAGATACGCAGTATTTT. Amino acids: CASVGLANPDTQYF.

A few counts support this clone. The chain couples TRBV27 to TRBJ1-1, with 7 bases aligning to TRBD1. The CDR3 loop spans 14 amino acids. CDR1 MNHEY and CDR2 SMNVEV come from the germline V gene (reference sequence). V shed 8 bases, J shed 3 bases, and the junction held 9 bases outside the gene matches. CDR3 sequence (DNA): TGTGCCAGCCGCCTACAGACAGGGTACACTGAAGCTTTCTTT. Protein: CASRLQTGYTEAFF.

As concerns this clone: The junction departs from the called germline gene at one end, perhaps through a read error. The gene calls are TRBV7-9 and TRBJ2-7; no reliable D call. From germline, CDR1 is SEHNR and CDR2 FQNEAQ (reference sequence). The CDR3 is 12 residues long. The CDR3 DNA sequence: TGTTCCAGCAGCTTCCTCAGCGACGAGCAGTACTTC. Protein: CSSSFLSDEQYF.

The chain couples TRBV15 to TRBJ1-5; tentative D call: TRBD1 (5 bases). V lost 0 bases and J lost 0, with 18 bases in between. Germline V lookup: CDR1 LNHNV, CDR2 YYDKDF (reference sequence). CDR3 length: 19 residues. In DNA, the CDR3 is TGTGCCACCAGCAGAGATGGGCGTGTGGGGCAGGGTAGCAATCAGCCCCAGCATTTT. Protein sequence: CATSRDGRVGQGSNQPQHF.

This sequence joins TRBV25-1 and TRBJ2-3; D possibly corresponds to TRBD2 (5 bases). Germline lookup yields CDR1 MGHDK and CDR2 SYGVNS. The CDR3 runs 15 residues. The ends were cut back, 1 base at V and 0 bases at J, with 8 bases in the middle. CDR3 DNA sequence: TGTGCCAGCAGTGAATGGACTTCTAGCACAGATACGCAGTATTTT. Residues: CASSEWTSSTDTQYF.

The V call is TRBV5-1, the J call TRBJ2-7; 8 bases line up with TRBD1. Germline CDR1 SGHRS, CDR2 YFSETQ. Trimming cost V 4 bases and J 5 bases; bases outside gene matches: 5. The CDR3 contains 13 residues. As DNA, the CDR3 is TGCGCCAGCAGCCTAGGACAGGGCCACGAGCAGTACTTC. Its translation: CASSLGQGHEQYF.

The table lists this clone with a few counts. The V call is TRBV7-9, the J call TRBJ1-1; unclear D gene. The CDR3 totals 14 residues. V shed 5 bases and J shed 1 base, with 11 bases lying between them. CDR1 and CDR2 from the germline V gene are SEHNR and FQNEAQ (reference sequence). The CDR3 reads CASSPQTWNTEAFF. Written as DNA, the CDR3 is TGTGCCAGCAGCCCCCAGACTTGGAACACTGAAGCTTTCTTT.

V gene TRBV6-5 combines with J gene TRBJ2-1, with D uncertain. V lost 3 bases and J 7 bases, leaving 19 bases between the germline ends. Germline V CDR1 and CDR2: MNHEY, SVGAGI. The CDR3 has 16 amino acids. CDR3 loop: CASSYFGYQVENEQFF. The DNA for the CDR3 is TGTGCCAGCAGTTATTTCGGCTATCAGGTTGAGAATGAGCAGTTCTTC.

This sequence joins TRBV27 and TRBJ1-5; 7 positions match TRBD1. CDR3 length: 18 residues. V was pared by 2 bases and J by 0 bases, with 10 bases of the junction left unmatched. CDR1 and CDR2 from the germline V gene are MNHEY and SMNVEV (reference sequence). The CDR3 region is CASSLGYRGSYSNQPQHF. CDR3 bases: TGTGCCAGCAGTTTAGGTTACAGGGGCTCTTATAGCAATCAGCCCCAGCATTTT.

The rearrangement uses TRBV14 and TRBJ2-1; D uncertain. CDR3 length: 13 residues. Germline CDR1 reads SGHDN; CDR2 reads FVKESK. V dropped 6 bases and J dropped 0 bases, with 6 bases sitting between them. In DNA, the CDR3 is TGTGCCAGCAGTACCAGCTCCTACAATGAGCAGTTCTTC. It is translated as CASSTSSYNEQFF.

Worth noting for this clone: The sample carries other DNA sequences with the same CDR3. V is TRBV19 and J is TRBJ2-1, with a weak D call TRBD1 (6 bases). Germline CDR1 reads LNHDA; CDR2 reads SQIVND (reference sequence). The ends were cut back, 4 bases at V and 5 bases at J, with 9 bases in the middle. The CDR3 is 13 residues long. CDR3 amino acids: CASSTDRDNEQFF. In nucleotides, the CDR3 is TGTGCCAGTAGTACGGACAGAGACAATGAGCAGTTCTTC.

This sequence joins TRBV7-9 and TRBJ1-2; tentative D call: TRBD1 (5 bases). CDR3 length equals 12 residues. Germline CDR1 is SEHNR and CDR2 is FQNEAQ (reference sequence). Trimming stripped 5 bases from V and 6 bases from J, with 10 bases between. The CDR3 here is CASSGTANGYTF. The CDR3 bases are TGTGCCAGCAGCGGGACTGCAAATGGCTACACCTTC.

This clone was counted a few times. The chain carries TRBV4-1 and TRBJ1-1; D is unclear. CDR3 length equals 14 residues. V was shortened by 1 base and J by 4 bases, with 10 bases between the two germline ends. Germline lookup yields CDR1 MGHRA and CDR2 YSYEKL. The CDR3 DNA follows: TGCGCCAGCAGCCAAGTGGAGAGGTCCACTGAAGCTTTCTTT. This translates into CASSQVERSTEAFF.

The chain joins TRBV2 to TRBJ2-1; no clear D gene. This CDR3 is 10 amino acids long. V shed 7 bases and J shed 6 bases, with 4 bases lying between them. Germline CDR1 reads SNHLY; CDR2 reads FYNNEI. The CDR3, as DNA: TGTGCCAGCATGGCCAATGAGCAGTTCTTC. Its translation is CASMANEQFF.

This CDR3 is CAISGRGRQPQHF. The CDR3, as DNA: TGTGCCATCAGTGGCAGGGGAAGGCAGCCCCAGCATTTT. V and J are TRBV10-3 and TRBJ1-5; a possible D gene is TRBD1 (6 bases). Trimming pared 4 bases from V and 7 bases from J, leaving 11 bases between. The CDR3 runs to 13 residues. CDR1 and CDR2 from the germline V gene are ENHRY and SYGVKD.

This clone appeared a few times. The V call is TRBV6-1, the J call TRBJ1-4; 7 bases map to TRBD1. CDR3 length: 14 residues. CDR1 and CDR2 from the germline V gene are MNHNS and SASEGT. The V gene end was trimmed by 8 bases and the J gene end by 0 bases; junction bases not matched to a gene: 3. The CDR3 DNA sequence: TGTGCCAGCGGGGACAGCGCAACTAATGAAAAACTGTTTTTT. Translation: CASGDSATNEKLFF.

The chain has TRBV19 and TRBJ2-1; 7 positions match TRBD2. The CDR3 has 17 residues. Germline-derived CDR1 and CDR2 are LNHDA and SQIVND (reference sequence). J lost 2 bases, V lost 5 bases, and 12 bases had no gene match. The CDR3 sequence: CASSPYPTSQTYNEQFF. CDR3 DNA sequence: TGTGCCAGTAGTCCATACCCGACTAGCCAGACCTACAATGAGCAGTTCTTC.

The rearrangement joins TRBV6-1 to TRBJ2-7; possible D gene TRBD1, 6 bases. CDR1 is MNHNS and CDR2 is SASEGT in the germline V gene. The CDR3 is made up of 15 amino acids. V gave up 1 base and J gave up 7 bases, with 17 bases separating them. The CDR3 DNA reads TGTGCCAGCAGTGAAGACAGGGATTTTGAATGGGAGCAGTACTTC. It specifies CASSEDRDFEWEQYF.

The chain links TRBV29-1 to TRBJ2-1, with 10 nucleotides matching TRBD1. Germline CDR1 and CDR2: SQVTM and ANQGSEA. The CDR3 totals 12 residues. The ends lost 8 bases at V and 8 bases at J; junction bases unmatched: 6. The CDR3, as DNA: TGCAGCCTGCGGACAGGGGGGGATGAGCAGTTCTTC. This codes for CSLRTGGDEQFF.

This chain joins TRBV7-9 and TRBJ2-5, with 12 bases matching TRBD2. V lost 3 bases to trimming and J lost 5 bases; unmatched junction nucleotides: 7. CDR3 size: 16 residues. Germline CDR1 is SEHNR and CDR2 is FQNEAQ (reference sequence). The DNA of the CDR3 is TGTGCCAGCAGCTTCCCTAGCGGGGGGGCCAGGGAGACCCAGTACTTC. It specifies CASSFPSGGARETQYF.

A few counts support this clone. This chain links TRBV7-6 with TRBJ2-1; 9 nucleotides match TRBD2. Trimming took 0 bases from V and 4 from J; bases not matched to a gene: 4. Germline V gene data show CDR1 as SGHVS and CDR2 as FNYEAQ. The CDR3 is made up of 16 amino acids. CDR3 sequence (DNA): TGTGCCAGCAGCTTAGCGGCTAGCGGGGAATACAATGAGCAGTTCTTC. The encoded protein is CASSLAASGEYNEQFF. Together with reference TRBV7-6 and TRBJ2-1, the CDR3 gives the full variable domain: GAGVSQSPRYKVTKRGQDVALRCDPISGHVSLYWYRQALGQGPEFLTYFNYEAQQDKSGLPNDRFSAERPEGSISTLTIQRTEQRDSAMYRCASSLAASGEYNEQFFGPGTRLTVL.

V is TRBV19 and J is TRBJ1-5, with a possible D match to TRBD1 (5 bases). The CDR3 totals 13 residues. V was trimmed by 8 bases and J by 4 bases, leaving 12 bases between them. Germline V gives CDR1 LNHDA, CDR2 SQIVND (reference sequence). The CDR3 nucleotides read TGTGCCAGTTTTGGGGGGTATAATCAGCCCCAGCATTTT. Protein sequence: CASFGGYNQPQHF.

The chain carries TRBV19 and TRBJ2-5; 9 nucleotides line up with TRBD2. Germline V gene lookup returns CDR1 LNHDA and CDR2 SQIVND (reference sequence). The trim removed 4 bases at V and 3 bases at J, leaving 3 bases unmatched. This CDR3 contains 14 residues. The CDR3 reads CASSSSGGKETQYF. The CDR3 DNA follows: TGTGCCAGTAGTAGTAGCGGGGGTAAAGAGACCCAGTACTTC.